This TCR beta chain was retrieved from a study of T cell repertoires in cytomegalovirus infection. On the study more broadly: Both recently identified HLA-C-restricted and well-studied HLA-B-restricted CMV epitopes were used in the study.

This clonotype was counted a few times. Its antigen is undetermined. In TCRdb, the reads were re-called with MiXCR into one record per CDR3 protein. The table shows about 900,000 distinct CDR3 sequences, with roughly 30% occurring only once. General study points: Ex vivo responses were dominated by HLA-C-restricted CMV-specific TCR beta clonotypes.

Germline CDR1 MNHEY, CDR2 SMNVEV (reference sequence). CDR3 size: 15 residues. V was cut by 3 bases and J by 1 base, with 12 bases left in between. This sample comprised cultured CD8+ T cells from PBMCs, obtained from culture after CMV antigen stimulation. This chain connects TRBV27 to TRBJ2-5, with a tentative D call TRBD2 (6 bases). This sequence originates from a human donor in good health (CMV status not recorded). Some clones in this sample may be carry-over from other donors' samples. The CDR3: CASSFYPGLQETQYF. CDR3 nucleotide sequence: TGTGCCAGCAGTTTCTACCCGGGACTCCAAGAGACCCAGTACTTC.